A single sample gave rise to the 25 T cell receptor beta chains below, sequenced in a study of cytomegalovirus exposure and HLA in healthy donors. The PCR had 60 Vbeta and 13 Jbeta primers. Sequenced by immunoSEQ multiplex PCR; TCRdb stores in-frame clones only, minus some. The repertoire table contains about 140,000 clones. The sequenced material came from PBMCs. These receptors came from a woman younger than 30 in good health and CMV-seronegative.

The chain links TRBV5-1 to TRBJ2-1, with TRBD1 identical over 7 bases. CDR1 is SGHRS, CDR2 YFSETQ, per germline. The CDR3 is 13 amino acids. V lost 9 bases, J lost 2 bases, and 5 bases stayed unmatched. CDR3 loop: CATQGDAYNEQFF. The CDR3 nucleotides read TGCGCCACGCAGGGGGATGCCTACAATGAGCAGTTCTTC. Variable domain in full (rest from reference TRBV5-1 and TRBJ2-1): KAGVTQTPRYLIKTRGQQVTLSCSPISGHRSVSWYQQTPGQGLQFLFEYFSETQRNKGNFPGRFSGRQFSNSRSEMNVSTLELGDSALYLCATQGDAYNEQFFGPGTRLTVL.

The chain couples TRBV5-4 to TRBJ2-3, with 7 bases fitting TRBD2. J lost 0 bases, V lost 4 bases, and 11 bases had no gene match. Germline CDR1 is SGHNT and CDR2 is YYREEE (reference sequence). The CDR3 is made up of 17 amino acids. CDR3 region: CASSQGRDSGSTDTQYF. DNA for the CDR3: TGTGCCAGCAGCCAGGGCCGAGATAGCGGGAGCACAGATACGCAGTATTTT.

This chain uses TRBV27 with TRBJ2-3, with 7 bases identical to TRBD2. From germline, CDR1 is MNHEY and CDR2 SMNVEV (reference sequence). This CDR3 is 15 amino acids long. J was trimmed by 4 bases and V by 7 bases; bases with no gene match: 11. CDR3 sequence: CASNRGEGRADTQYF. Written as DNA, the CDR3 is TGTGCCAGCAATCGGGGGGAGGGCCGTGCAGATACGCAGTATTTT.

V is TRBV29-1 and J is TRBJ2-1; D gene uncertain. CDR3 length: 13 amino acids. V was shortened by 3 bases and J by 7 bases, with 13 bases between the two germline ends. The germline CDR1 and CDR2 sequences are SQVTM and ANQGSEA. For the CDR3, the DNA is TGCAGCGTTGAGGATATCCAGGATAATGAGCAGTTCTTC. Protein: CSVEDIQDNEQFF.

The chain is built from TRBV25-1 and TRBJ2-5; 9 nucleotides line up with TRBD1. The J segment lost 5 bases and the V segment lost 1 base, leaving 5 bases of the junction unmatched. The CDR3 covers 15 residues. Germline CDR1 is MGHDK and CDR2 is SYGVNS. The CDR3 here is CASSESGQGRETQYF. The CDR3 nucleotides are TGTGCCAGCAGTGAATCTGGACAGGGGCGGGAGACCCAGTACTTC.

The CDR3 is CASSYLAGVEKLFF. The CDR3 DNA sequence: TGTGCCAGCAGTTACTTGGCCGGGGTTGAAAAACTGTTTTTT. This chain links TRBV6-5 with TRBJ1-4; D unresolved. The germline V gene has CDR1 MNHEY and CDR2 SVGAGI. The CDR3 contains 14 residues. Trimming removed 1 base at V and 7 bases at J, with 10 bases between.

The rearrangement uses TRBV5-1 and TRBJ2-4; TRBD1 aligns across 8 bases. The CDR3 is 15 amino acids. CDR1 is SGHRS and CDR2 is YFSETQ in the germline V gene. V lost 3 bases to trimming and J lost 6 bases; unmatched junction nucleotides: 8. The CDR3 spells CASSWGRTGTNIQYF. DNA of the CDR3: TGCGCCAGCAGCTGGGGCCGGACAGGGACAAACATTCAGTACTTC.

CDR3 in amino acids: CASSNRGPGANVLTF. In DNA form, the CDR3 reads TGTGCCAGCAGCAATAGGGGGCCTGGGGCCAACGTCCTGACTTTC. V is TRBV21-1 and J is TRBJ2-6; TRBD1, as called in the table, went unchecked against the DNA. TRBV21-1 is termed a pseudogene. The CDR3 spans 15 residues.

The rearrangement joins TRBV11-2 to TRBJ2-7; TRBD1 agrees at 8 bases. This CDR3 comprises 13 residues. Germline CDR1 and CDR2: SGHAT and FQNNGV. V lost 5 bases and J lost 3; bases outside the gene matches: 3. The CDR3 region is CASSQDRVYEQYF. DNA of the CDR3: TGTGCCAGCAGCCAGGACAGGGTCTACGAGCAGTACTTC.

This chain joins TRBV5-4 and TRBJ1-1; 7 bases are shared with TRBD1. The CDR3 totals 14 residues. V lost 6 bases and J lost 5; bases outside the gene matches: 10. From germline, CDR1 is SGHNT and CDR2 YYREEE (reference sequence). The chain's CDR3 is CASNPAGGRTEAFF. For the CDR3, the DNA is TGTGCCAGCAACCCTGCAGGGGGAAGGACTGAAGCTTTCTTT.

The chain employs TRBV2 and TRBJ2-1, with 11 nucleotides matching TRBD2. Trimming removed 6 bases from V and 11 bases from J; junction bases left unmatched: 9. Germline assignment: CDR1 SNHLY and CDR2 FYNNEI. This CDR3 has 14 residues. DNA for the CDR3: TGTGCCAGCAGACCGACTAGCGGGGAGATGCAGCAGTTCTTC. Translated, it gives CASRPTSGEMQQFF.

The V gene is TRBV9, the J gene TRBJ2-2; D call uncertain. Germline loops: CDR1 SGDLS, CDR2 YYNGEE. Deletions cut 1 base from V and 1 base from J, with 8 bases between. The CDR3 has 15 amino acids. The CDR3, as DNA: TGTGCCAGCAGCGTATACCACGGGAACACCGGGGAGCTGTTTTTT. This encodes CASSVYHGNTGELFF.

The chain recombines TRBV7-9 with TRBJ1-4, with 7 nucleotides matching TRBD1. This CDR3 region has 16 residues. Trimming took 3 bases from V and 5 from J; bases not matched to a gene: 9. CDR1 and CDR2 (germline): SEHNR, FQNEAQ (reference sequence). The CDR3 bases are TGTGCCAGCAGCTTGGGGTCGGGACAGAGCAATGAAAAACTGTTTTTT. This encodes CASSLGSGQSNEKLFF.

CDR3 residues: CASSESAAERKTQYF. The CDR3 coding sequence is TGTGCCAGCAGTGAATCGGCAGCGGAAAGGAAGACCCAGTACTTC. J is TRBJ2-5 and V is TRBV6-1, with D possibly being TRBD2 (5 bases). V lost 2 bases and J lost 6, with 16 bases in between. The CDR3 is 15 residues long. The germline V gene encodes CDR1 MNHNS and CDR2 SASEGT.

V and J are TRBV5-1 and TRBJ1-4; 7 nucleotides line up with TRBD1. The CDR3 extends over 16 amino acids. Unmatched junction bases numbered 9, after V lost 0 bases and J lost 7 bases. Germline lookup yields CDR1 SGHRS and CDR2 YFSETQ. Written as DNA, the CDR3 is TGCGCCAGCAGCTTGGGACAGGGCGTACTGATTGAAAAACTGTTTTTT. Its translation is CASSLGQGVLIEKLFF.

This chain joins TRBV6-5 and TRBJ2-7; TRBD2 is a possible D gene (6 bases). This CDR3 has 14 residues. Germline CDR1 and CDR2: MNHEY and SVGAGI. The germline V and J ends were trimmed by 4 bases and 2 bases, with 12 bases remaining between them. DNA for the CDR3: TGTGCCAGCAGTTCCAAGGGCGGGGCCTACGAGCAGTACTTC. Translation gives CASSSKGGAYEQYF.

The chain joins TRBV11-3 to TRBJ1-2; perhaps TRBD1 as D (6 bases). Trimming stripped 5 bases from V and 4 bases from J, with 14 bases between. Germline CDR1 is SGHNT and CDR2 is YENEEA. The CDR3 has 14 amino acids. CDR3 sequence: CASSRKDSFYGYTF. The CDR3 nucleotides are TGTGCCAGCAGCCGAAAGGACAGCTTCTATGGCTACACCTTC.

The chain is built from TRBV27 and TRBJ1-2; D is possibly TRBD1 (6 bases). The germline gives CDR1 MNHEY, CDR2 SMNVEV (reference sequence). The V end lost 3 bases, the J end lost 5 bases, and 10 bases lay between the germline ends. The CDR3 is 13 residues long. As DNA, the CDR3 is TGTGCCAGCAGTTTGAACAGGGCTTATGGCTACACCTTC. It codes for CASSLNRAYGYTF.

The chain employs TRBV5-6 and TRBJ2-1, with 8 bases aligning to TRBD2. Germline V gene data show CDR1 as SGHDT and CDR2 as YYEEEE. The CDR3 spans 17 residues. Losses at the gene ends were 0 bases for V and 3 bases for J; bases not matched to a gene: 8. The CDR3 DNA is TGTGCCAGCAGCTTGGGGGAAACTAGCGGAGTCTACAATGAGCAGTTCTTC. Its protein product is CASSLGETSGVYNEQFF.

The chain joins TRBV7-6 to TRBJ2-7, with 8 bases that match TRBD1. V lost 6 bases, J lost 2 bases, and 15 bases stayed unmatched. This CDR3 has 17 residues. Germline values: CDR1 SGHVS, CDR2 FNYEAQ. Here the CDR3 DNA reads TGTGCCAGCAGGTTTTCAGGGGGCGGCGGGGCAACCTACGAGCAGTACTTC. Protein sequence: CASRFSGGGGATYEQYF.

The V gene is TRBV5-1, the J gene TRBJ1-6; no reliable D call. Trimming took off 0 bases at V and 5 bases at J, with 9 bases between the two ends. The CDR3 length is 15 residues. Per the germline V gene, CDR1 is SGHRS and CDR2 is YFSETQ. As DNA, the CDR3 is TGCGCCAGCAGCTTGGGTCCATCTAATAATTCACCCCTCCACTTT. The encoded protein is CASSLGPSNNSPLHF.

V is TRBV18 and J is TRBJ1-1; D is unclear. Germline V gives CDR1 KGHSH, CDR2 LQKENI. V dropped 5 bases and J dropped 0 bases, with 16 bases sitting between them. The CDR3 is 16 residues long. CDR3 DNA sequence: TGTGCCAGCTCAAGCGGAAGGGAATTCATGAACACTGAAGCTTTCTTT. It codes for CASSSGREFMNTEAFF. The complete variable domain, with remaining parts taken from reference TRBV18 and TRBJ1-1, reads NAGVMQNPRHLVRRRGQEARLRCSPMKGHSHVYWYRQLPEEGLKFMVYLQKENIIDESGMPKERFSAEFPKEGPSILRIQQVVRGDSAAYFCASSSGREFMNTEAFFGQGTRLTVV.

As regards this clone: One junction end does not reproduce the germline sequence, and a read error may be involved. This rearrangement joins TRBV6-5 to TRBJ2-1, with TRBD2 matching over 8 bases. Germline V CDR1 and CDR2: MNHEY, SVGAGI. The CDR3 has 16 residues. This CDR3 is CASSYYTSGRGGEQFF. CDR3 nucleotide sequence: TGTGCCAGCAGCTACTACACTAGCGGTCGTGGTGGTGAGCAGTTCTTC.

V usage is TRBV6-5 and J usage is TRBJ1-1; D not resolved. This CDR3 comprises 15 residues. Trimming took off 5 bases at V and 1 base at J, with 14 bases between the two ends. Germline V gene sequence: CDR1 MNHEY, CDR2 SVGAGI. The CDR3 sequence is CASSTLAGANTEAFF. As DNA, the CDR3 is TGTGCCAGCAGTACCCTGGCGGGTGCGAACACTGAAGCTTTCTTT.

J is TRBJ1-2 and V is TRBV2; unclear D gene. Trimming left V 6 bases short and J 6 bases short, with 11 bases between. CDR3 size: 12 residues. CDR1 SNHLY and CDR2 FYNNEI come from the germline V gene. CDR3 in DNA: TGTGCCAGCAGCCCGAGTGGAGATGGCTACACCTTC. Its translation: CASSPSGDGYTF.